Shown below are 14 T cell receptor beta chains from a single sample sequenced in a study of T cell changes during pregnancy in multiple sclerosis. The protocol was immunoSEQ multiplex PCR, while the TCRdb copy is restricted to in-frame clones and leaves out a portion. There are approximately 100,000 clones in the sample; roughly 92% occur only once, and approximately 1.6% lies in the top ten. Material: peripheral blood, obtained after pregnancy. These receptor sequences come from a female donor with multiple sclerosis, enrolled in a pregnancy study.

J is TRBJ1-1 and V is TRBV7-9; D ambiguous. The CDR3 is 13 residues long. V was cut by 2 bases and J by 4 bases, with 8 bases left in between. Germline V CDR1 and CDR2: SEHNR, FQNEAQ (reference sequence). CDR3 protein: CASSLSTGTEAFF. In nucleotides, the CDR3 is TGTGCCAGCAGCTTATCTACGGGCACTGAAGCTTTCTTT.

The chain couples TRBV28 to TRBJ1-2, with TRBD1 identical over 7 bases. Germline CDR1 reads MDHEN; CDR2 reads SYDVKM. V lost 5 bases, J lost 3 bases, and 6 bases stayed unmatched. There are 14 residues in the CDR3. CDR3 coding DNA: TGTGCCAGCAGTCTCAGGGGGATGGACTATGGCTACACCTTC. This sequence encodes CASSLRGMDYGYTF.

The chain employs TRBV9 and TRBJ2-7; D is undetermined. V gave up 4 bases and J gave up 0 bases, with 11 bases separating them. This CDR3 has 14 residues. Germline lookup yields CDR1 SGDLS and CDR2 YYNGEE. The CDR3 is CASSTSPSSYEQYF. Here the CDR3 DNA reads TGTGCCAGCAGCACTTCTCCGAGCTCCTACGAGCAGTACTTC. The whole variable domain, remainder taken from reference TRBV9 and TRBJ2-7, is DSGVTQTPKHLITATGQRVTLRCSPRSGDLSVYWYQQSLDQGLQFLIQYYNGEERAKGNILERFSAQQFPDLHSELNLSSLELGDSALYFCASSTSPSSYEQYFGPGTRLTVT.

This chain uses TRBV30 with TRBJ2-7; D gene ambiguous. CDR1 and CDR2 from the germline V gene are GTSNPN and SVGIG (reference sequence). CDR3 size: 14 residues. The germline V and J ends were trimmed by 0 bases and 0 bases, with 9 bases remaining between them. The CDR3 loop is CAWSVRGSSYEQYF. CDR3 bases: TGTGCCTGGAGTGTACGCGGAAGCTCCTACGAGCAGTACTTC.

This clone turned up a few times. This chain uses TRBV6-1 with TRBJ2-3; 7 bases agree with TRBD1. With V trimmed by 5 bases and J by 2 bases, 4 bases remained unmatched. The germline V gene has CDR1 MNHNS and CDR2 SASEGT. The CDR3 consists of 14 residues. This CDR3 reads CASSRDRLTDTQYF. The DNA of the CDR3 is TGTGCCAGCAGTCGGGACAGACTCACAGATACGCAGTATTTT.

This clone was counted a single time. This chain uses TRBV7-9 with TRBJ1-1; the D gene is possibly TRBD1 (6 bases). The V gene's germline CDR1 is SEHNR and CDR2 FQNEAQ (reference sequence). This CDR3 has 13 amino acids. V lost 5 bases to trimming and J lost 3 bases, with 10 bases between them. The CDR3, as DNA: TGTGCCAGCAGCCGCCCAGGGGACACTGAAGCTTTCTTT. This codes for CASSRPGDTEAFF. The complete variable domain, with remaining parts taken from reference TRBV7-9 and TRBJ1-1, reads DTGVSQNPRHKITKRGQNVTFRCDPISEHNRLYWYRQTLGQGPEFLTYFQNEAQLEKSRLLSDRFSAERPKGSFSTLEIQRTEQGDSAMYLCASSRPGDTEAFFGQGTRLTVV.

The chain links TRBV6-1 to TRBJ2-4; a weak D match, TRBD2 (6 bases). Germline CDR1 and CDR2: MNHNS and SASEGT. The germline V and J ends were trimmed by 4 bases and 6 bases, with 10 bases remaining between them. The CDR3 runs 13 residues. The DNA of the CDR3 is TGTGCCAGCAGTGTGGGGGGAGGAAACATTCAGTACTTC. Its protein product is CASSVGGGNIQYF.

V is TRBV7-9 and J is TRBJ2-3, with 11 bases that match TRBD2. V lost 2 bases, J lost 2 bases, and 3 bases stayed unmatched. CDR3 size: 16 residues. Germline V CDR1 and CDR2: SEHNR, FQNEAQ (reference sequence). CDR3 sequence: CASSLLAGGPTDTQYF. The CDR3 DNA reads as TGTGCCAGCAGCTTATTAGCGGGGGGGCCCACAGATACGCAGTATTTT.

The V and J genes are TRBV5-8 and TRBJ2-7; TRBD1 agrees at 7 bases. Trimming removed 3 bases from V and 3 bases from J; junction bases left unmatched: 9. CDR1 SGHTS and CDR2 YDEGEE come from the germline V gene. The length of the CDR3 is 15 residues. CDR3 sequence reads: CASSSETGRYYEQYF. The CDR3 DNA reads TGTGCCAGCAGCTCCGAGACAGGGCGATACTACGAGCAGTACTTC.

The chain recombines TRBV28 with TRBJ2-7; 10 bases fit TRBD1. The ends lost 6 bases at V and 7 bases at J; junction bases unmatched: 9. CDR3 length: 14 amino acids. From germline, CDR1 is MDHEN and CDR2 SYDVKM. Written as DNA, the CDR3 is TGTGCCAGCAGACCAATGGGACAGGGGTGGGAGCAGTACTTC. This gives the protein CASRPMGQGWEQYF.

The V call is TRBV15, the J call TRBJ2-2; 8 nucleotides agree with TRBD1. Per germline, CDR1 LNHNV and CDR2 YYDKDF (reference sequence). This CDR3 has 15 amino acids. J lost 6 bases, V lost 0 bases, and 3 bases had no gene match. As DNA, the CDR3 is TGTGCCACCAGCAGAGACCTGACAGGGGCCGGGGAGCTGTTTTTT. It codes for CATSRDLTGAGELFF. The full variable domain, with the rest looked up from reference TRBV15 and TRBJ2-2, is DAMVIQNPRYQVTQFGKPVTLSCSQTLNHNVMYWYQQKSSQAPKLLFHYYDKDFNNEADTPDNFQSRRPNTSFCFLDIRSPGLGDTAMYLCATSRDLTGAGELFFGEGSRLTVL.

The gene calls are TRBV4-1 and TRBJ2-1; D remains unclear. CDR3 size: 14 residues. Germline CDR1 reads MGHRA; CDR2 reads YSYEKL. V lost 4 bases, J lost 6 bases, and 13 bases lay in between. CDR3 nucleotide sequence: TGCGCCAGCAGCCGGATGGAGAGTGGCAATGAGCAGTTCTTC. Residues: CASSRMESGNEQFF.

V usage is TRBV7-2 and J usage is TRBJ2-5; D is unclear. This CDR3 has 13 residues. Germline V lookup: CDR1 SGHTA, CDR2 FQGNSA. V was trimmed by 1 base and J by 2 bases, leaving 5 bases between them. The CDR3 sequence is CASSLGLQETQYF. CDR3 bases: TGTGCCAGCAGCTTAGGGCTTCAAGAGACCCAGTACTTC. The full variable domain, rest sourced from reference TRBV7-2 and TRBJ2-5, is GAGVSQSPSNKVTEKGKDVELRCDPISGHTALYWYRQSLGQGLEFLIYFQGNSAPDKSGLPSDRFSAERTGGSVSTLTIQRTQQEDSAVYLCASSLGLQETQYFGPGTRLLVL.

CDR3: CATSRVPGGSQETQYF. The CDR3 DNA is TGTGCCACCAGCAGAGTCCCGGGAGGGTCCCAAGAGACCCAGTACTTC. The V and J genes are TRBV15 and TRBJ2-5, with TRBD2 matching over 8 bases. Germline CDR1 and CDR2: LNHNV and YYDKDF (reference sequence). Trimming at V came to 1 base and at J to 1 base, leaving 5 bases not matched to a gene. The CDR3 runs 16 residues.